These 27 T cell receptor beta chains came from one sample sequenced in a study of glioma-infiltrating T cells after dendritic cell vaccination listed by TCRdb under 2016. Library preparation was by the immunoSEQ multiplex PCR assay. The table was pulled from immuneACCESS by TCRdb, which kept in-frame rearrangements only. Such tables lose some clones; where checked, under half of the loss comes from unresolved V genes, and the rest has no known cause. The sample data list under 100,000 clones, and 79% of these were observed just once. The top ten clonotypes cover almost 6% of the sample. The specimen was blood, collected before dendritic cell vaccination. Receptor source: a human donor with glioblastoma.

The chain recombines TRBV6-5 with TRBJ2-2; TRBD1 aligns across 9 bases. The CDR3 is 15 residues long. Trimming at V came to 3 bases and at J to 7 bases, leaving 6 bases not matched to a gene. From germline, CDR1 is MNHEY and CDR2 SVGAGI. CDR3 bases: TGTGCCAGCAGTTATTGGGGACAGGGAAGCGGGGAGCTGTTTTTT. It is translated as CASSYWGQGSGELFF.

V is TRBV5-1 and J is TRBJ2-1; possible D gene TRBD1, 5 bases. Deletions cut 0 bases from V and 0 bases from J, with 10 bases between. The CDR3 loop spans 16 amino acids. The germline V gene has CDR1 SGHRS and CDR2 YFSETQ. CDR3 sequence reads: CASSLEGAGSYNEQFF. The CDR3 bases are TGCGCCAGCAGCTTGGAAGGGGCCGGCTCCTACAATGAGCAGTTCTTC.

In this sample, this clone turned up a few times. The V and J genes are TRBV5-6 and TRBJ1-3; 7 bases agree with TRBD1. Trimming cost V 4 bases and J 0 bases; bases outside gene matches: 4. Germline CDR1 reads SGHDT; CDR2 reads YYEEEE. The CDR3 spans 15 residues. CDR3 loop: CASSPTGVSGNTIYF. The CDR3 DNA reads TGTGCCAGCAGCCCAACAGGGGTCTCTGGAAACACCATATATTTT.

CDR3 nucleotides: TGTGCCAGCAGCATGGACAGGGGGTCCCACGAGCAGTACTTC. Its protein is CASSMDRGSHEQYF. This chain connects TRBV21-1 to TRBJ2-7; the D call TRBD1 from the table was never checked on the DNA. TRBV21-1 is a pseudogene segment. The CDR3 contains 14 residues.

The rearrangement links TRBV19 to TRBJ1-5; no definite D call. Between the trimmed V and J ends, which lost 5 bases and 4 bases, there was a span of 9 bases. The CDR3 contains 13 residues. Germline loops: CDR1 LNHDA, CDR2 SQIVND (reference sequence). CDR3 in amino acids: CASSPHGNQPQHF. The CDR3 DNA sequence: TGTGCCAGTAGTCCTCACGGTAATCAGCCCCAGCATTTT.

This clone came up a few times. This chain uses TRBV28 with TRBJ1-2, with D unresolved. This CDR3 spans 12 amino acids. CDR1 is MDHEN, CDR2 SYDVKM, per germline. V lost 6 bases and J 7 bases, leaving 12 bases between the germline ends. This chain's CDR3 is CASSSMTPGYTF. CDR3 nucleotide sequence: TGTGCCAGCAGCTCGATGACACCTGGCTACACCTTC.

This sequence joins TRBV7-9 and TRBJ2-7; 7 nucleotides line up with TRBD2. The CDR3 has 15 residues. J was trimmed by 7 bases and V by 4 bases; bases with no gene match: 13. Germline CDR1 reads SEHNR; CDR2 reads FQNEAQ (reference sequence). As DNA, the CDR3 is TGTGCCAGCAGCTGGGGGGAGGGGATCCTTTATGAGCAGTACTTC. As protein: CASSWGEGILYEQYF.

This chain joins TRBV9 and TRBJ1-4; D not certain. Germline CDR1 is SGDLS and CDR2 is YYNGEE. The CDR3 is 15 residues long. Trimming removed 0 bases at V and 6 bases at J, with 12 bases between. The CDR3: CASSVGGSMDEKLFF. CDR3 nucleotides: TGTGCCAGCAGCGTAGGTGGCAGTATGGATGAAAAACTGTTTTTT.

The chain uses TRBV7-9 and TRBJ2-5, with 8 bases that match TRBD2. CDR3 length: 15 residues. The germline V gene has CDR1 SEHNR and CDR2 FQNEAQ (reference sequence). J lost 5 bases, V lost 5 bases, and 10 bases had no gene match. DNA of the CDR3: TGTGCCAGCAGCCCAAGCGGGGGCTCCTTTGAGACCCAGTACTTC. Its translation: CASSPSGGSFETQYF.

This clone was counted a single time. The chain combines TRBV10-3 with TRBJ2-3; the match to TRBD2 covers 7 bases. Trimming took 6 bases from V and 5 from J; bases not matched to a gene: 5. This CDR3 has 13 residues. Germline V gene data show CDR1 as ENHRY and CDR2 as SYGVKD. The CDR3 region is CAIRGGPGDTQYF. The CDR3 nucleotides are TGTGCCATCAGGGGAGGGCCGGGAGATACGCAGTATTTT.

The CDR3 sequence: CASSLGNRAYEQYF. The CDR3 DNA is TGTGCCAGCAGCTTGGGGAACAGAGCCTACGAGCAGTACTTC. The rearrangement joins TRBV5-6 to TRBJ2-7; unclear D gene. V was shortened by 0 bases and J by 2 bases, with 9 bases between the two germline ends. Germline CDR1 SGHDT, CDR2 YYEEEE. The CDR3 totals 14 residues.

V and J are TRBV19 and TRBJ1-5, with D perhaps matching TRBD1 (5 bases). Deletions cut 10 bases from V and 0 bases from J, with 13 bases between. The germline gives CDR1 LNHDA, CDR2 SQIVND (reference sequence). This CDR3 spans 14 amino acids. CDR3 sequence: CATKGRASNQPQHF. As DNA, the CDR3 is TGTGCCACCAAGGGGAGGGCTAGCAATCAGCCCCAGCATTTT. Full variable domain (missing parts from reference TRBV19 and TRBJ1-5): DGGITQSPKYLFRKEGQNVTLSCEQNLNHDAMYWYRQDPGQGLRLIYYSQIVNDFQKGDIAEGYSVSREKKESFPLTVTSAQKNPTAFYLCATKGRASNQPQHFGDGTRLSIL.

The chain has TRBV28 and TRBJ2-1, with D tentatively TRBD1 (6 bases). V lost 8 bases and J 11 bases, leaving 16 bases between the germline ends. CDR1 is MDHEN and CDR2 is SYDVKM in the germline V gene. The CDR3 is made up of 12 amino acids. The CDR3 nucleotides read TGTGCCAGCCGAACCAATACAGGGAAGCAGTTCTTC. It translates to CASRTNTGKQFF.

The chain recombines TRBV10-3 with TRBJ1-1; 9 bases match TRBD1. Trimming took 6 bases from V and 8 from J; bases not matched to a gene: 10. Germline assignment: CDR1 ENHRY and CDR2 SYGVKD. The CDR3 consists of 14 residues. Written as DNA, the CDR3 is TGTGCCATCAGGCTGGGACAGGGAGCGGGCGAAGCTTTCTTT. Protein sequence: CAIRLGQGAGEAFF.

This clone came up a few times. The J gene is TRBJ2-1, the V gene TRBV6-5, with a weak D call TRBD1 (5 bases). This CDR3 spans 15 amino acids. V shed 2 bases and J shed 8 bases, with 16 bases lying between them. Germline CDR1 MNHEY, CDR2 SVGAGI. This CDR3 is CASSYAQGSGYEQFF. CDR3 bases: TGTGCCAGCAGTTACGCCCAGGGAAGTGGATATGAGCAGTTCTTC.

The CDR3 nucleotides read TGTGCCAGCAGCTTAACAGGGGCCTCTGGAAACACCATATATTTT. Its translation: CASSLTGASGNTIYF. The J gene is TRBJ1-3, the V gene TRBV5-6; 7 bases match TRBD1. The CDR3 runs 15 residues. V shed 2 bases and J 0 bases; nucleotides not matched to a gene: 2. Germline values: CDR1 SGHDT, CDR2 YYEEEE.

This clone was found a few times. The rearrangement links TRBV7-3 to TRBJ1-1, with 9 positions matching TRBD1. The CDR3 contains 13 residues. Germline CDR1 SGHTA, CDR2 FQGTGA. The ends lost 6 bases at V and 4 bases at J; junction bases unmatched: 3. The CDR3 DNA reads TGTGCCAGCAGGGGACAGGGAGGCACTGAAGCTTTCTTT. It translates to CASRGQGGTEAFF.

The chain couples TRBV4-2 to TRBJ2-5; 12 bases are shared with TRBD2. V was pared by 0 bases and J by 7 bases, with 6 bases of the junction left unmatched. This CDR3 spans 16 amino acids. Germline CDR1 and CDR2: LGHNA and YNFKEQ. This CDR3 reads CASSQEASGGAGTQYF. CDR3 sequence (DNA): TGTGCCAGCAGCCAAGAGGCTAGCGGGGGGGCAGGGACCCAGTACTTC.

J is TRBJ2-7 and V is TRBV4-1; the D is unclear. This CDR3 is 12 amino acids long. V lost 0 bases, J lost 5 bases, and 5 bases lay in between. The V gene's germline CDR1 is MGHRA and CDR2 YSYEKL. Written as DNA, the CDR3 is TGCGCCAGCAGCCAAGACGGTCACGAGCAGTACTTC. As protein: CASSQDGHEQYF.

The gene calls are TRBV2 and TRBJ2-1, with 10 bases matching TRBD2. V trimming: 4 bases; J trimming: 9 bases; junction bases outside the gene matches: 6. CDR1 and CDR2 from the germline V gene are SNHLY and FYNNEI. This CDR3 contains 14 residues. The CDR3 region is CASSASGGMIEQFF. CDR3 coding DNA: TGTGCCAGCAGTGCTAGCGGGGGTATGATTGAGCAGTTCTTC.

The chain couples TRBV19 to TRBJ1-5; possibly TRBD1 for D (6 bases). The V gene's germline CDR1 is LNHDA and CDR2 SQIVND (reference sequence). Trimming removed 9 bases from V and 7 bases from J, with 13 bases in between. This CDR3 is 12 amino acids long. Here the CDR3 reads CASQGSAQPQHF. CDR3 DNA: TGTGCCAGCCAGGGGTCGGCACAGCCCCAGCATTTT.

The rearrangement uses TRBV18 and TRBJ2-7, with 9 bases fitting TRBD1. V lost 3 bases, J lost 5 bases, and 8 bases stayed unmatched. This CDR3 comprises 15 residues. CDR1 and CDR2 from the germline V gene are KGHSH and LQKENI. In DNA form, the CDR3 reads TGTGCCAGCTCACCCATCGCGGGACAGGGAAACGAGCAGTACTTC. Translation gives CASSPIAGQGNEQYF.

This clone was recorded only once. The gene calls are TRBV9 and TRBJ1-3, with 7 nucleotides matching TRBD1. J gave up 1 base and V 3 bases, and 7 bases lay outside the gene matches. CDR3 length: 16 amino acids. Germline assignment: CDR1 SGDLS and CDR2 YYNGEE. The CDR3 protein is CASSAWTGDSGNTIYF. DNA for the CDR3: TGTGCCAGCAGCGCTTGGACAGGAGATTCTGGAAACACCATATATTTT.

The V gene is TRBV7-3, the J gene TRBJ1-1, with a possible D match to TRBD1 (6 bases). Deletions cut 5 bases from V and 4 bases from J, with 11 bases between. Germline CDR1 and CDR2: SGHTA and FQGTGA. The CDR3 has 13 residues. This CDR3 is CASSTHRATEAFF. CDR3 DNA: TGTGCCAGCAGCACCCACAGGGCCACTGAAGCTTTCTTT.

The chain has TRBV19 and TRBJ1-2; maybe TRBD1 (6 bases). V was pared by 1 base and J by 4 bases, with 10 bases between. The CDR3 extends over 14 amino acids. The germline V gene has CDR1 LNHDA and CDR2 SQIVND (reference sequence). CDR3 loop: CASSIGGHLYGYTF. The CDR3 DNA reads as TGTGCCAGTAGTATAGGGGGACACCTCTATGGCTACACCTTC.

V usage is TRBV19 and J usage is TRBJ2-1; 7 nucleotides agree with TRBD1. Germline lookup yields CDR1 LNHDA and CDR2 SQIVND (reference sequence). The length of the CDR3 is 16 residues. With 6 bases clipped from V and 0 bases from J, the junction kept 8 bases outside the gene matches. CDR3 in amino acids: CASSPGKGASYNEQFF. For the CDR3, the DNA is TGTGCCAGTAGCCCTGGGAAGGGGGCCTCCTACAATGAGCAGTTCTTC.

J is TRBJ1-1 and V is TRBV2, with D unresolved. The CDR3 sequence is 13 residues long. Germline CDR1 SNHLY, CDR2 FYNNEI. Trimming took off 1 base at V and 6 bases at J, with 9 bases between the two ends. CDR3 in amino acids: CASSEEGRAEAFF. The CDR3 bases are TGTGCCAGCAGTGAAGAAGGGCGGGCTGAAGCTTTCTTT.